These 10 T cell receptor beta chains were sequenced from one sample in a study of blood T cell repertoires in COVID-19. Clones were sequenced by immunoSEQ multiplex PCR, and TCRdb holds only the in-frame ones, with some missing. The repertoire holds 25,000 to 30,000 clones, with approximately 85% as singletons. Sequencing was performed on peripheral blood. Every receptor here comes from a human donor in a cohort sampled during active COVID-19.

The rearrangement links TRBV27 to TRBJ1-5; weak D call: TRBD1 (6 bases). This CDR3 comprises 15 residues. Germline V gene lookup returns CDR1 MNHEY and CDR2 SMNVEV (reference sequence). V lost 6 bases and J 7 bases, leaving 19 bases between the germline ends. CDR3 residues: CASSPGQGYVQPQHF. The CDR3 DNA reads as TGTGCCAGCAGCCCGGGGCAGGGGTATGTCCAGCCCCAGCATTTT.

In DNA form, the CDR3 reads TGTGCCAGCAGTTTATTTCTAGCGGGGTACGGAGATACGCAGTATTTT. Protein product: CASSLFLAGYGDTQYF. This chain links TRBV28 with TRBJ2-3; 9 bases are shared with TRBD2. Looked up from germline, CDR1 is MDHEN and CDR2 is SYDVKM. This CDR3 contains 16 residues. V shed 1 base, J shed 5 bases, and the junction held 7 bases outside the gene matches.

The CDR3 DNA is TGTGCCAGCAGCGTAGATCCTACCAACAATGAGCAGTTCTTC. This translates into CASSVDPTNNEQFF. The genes are TRBV9 and TRBJ2-1; D is ambiguous. CDR3 size: 14 residues. Trimming left V 0 bases short and J 5 bases short, with 9 bases between. From germline, CDR1 is SGDLS and CDR2 YYNGEE.

The chain is built from TRBV6-2 or TRBV6-3 and TRBJ1-2, with 10 bases aligning to TRBD1. CDR1 is MNHEY and CDR2 is SVGEGT in the germline V gene. The CDR3 has 15 amino acids. The junction had 7 bases not matched to a gene; V was cut back by 6 bases and J by 3 bases. CDR3 region: CASSQRTGGDYGYTF. As DNA, the CDR3 is TGTGCCAGCAGCCAAAGGACAGGGGGAGACTATGGCTACACCTTC.

CDR3 in amino acids: CASSQPGETGNTIYF. The CDR3 DNA sequence: TGCGCCAGCAGCCAGCCCGGGGAGACTGGAAACACCATATATTTT. The rearrangement joins TRBV4-1 to TRBJ1-3, with D uncertain. The ends were cut back, 3 bases at V and 2 bases at J, with 11 bases in the middle. Germline CDR1 is MGHRA and CDR2 is YSYEKL. This CDR3 has 15 amino acids.

The chain is built from TRBV7-2 and TRBJ2-7, with D uncertain. CDR1 and CDR2 from the germline V gene are SGHTA and FQGNSA. This CDR3 is 13 amino acids long. Deletions cut 0 bases from V and 3 bases from J, with 6 bases between. The CDR3 nucleotides read TGTGCCAGCAGCTTAGCCACGGGCTACGAGCAGTACTTC. This encodes CASSLATGYEQYF.

This clone is a singleton in its sample. The chain has TRBV19 and TRBJ2-5; possible D gene TRBD2, 6 bases. The V gene's germline CDR1 is LNHDA and CDR2 SQIVND (reference sequence). The ends were cut back, 1 base at V and 9 bases at J, with 9 bases in the middle. The CDR3 has 12 residues. The CDR3 DNA sequence: TGTGCCAGTAGTATAGGACCGGGGGCCCAGTACTTC. This translates into CASSIGPGAQYF. Full variable domain (remainder filled in from reference TRBV19 and TRBJ2-5): DGGITQSPKYLFRKEGQNVTLSCEQNLNHDAMYWYRQDPGQGLRLIYYSQIVNDFQKGDIAEGYSVSREKKESFPLTVTSAQKNPTAFYLCASSIGPGAQYFGPGTRLLVL.

The rearrangement uses TRBV6-5 and TRBJ2-2; D is undetermined. V lost 6 bases and J lost 5, with 13 bases in between. This CDR3 is built from 14 residues. Germline CDR1 MNHEY, CDR2 SVGAGI. The CDR3 reads CASRYQYSTGELFF. CDR3 in DNA: TGTGCCAGCAGATATCAGTATTCTACCGGGGAGCTGTTTTTT.

The chain recombines TRBV4-2 with TRBJ2-2; TRBD1 aligns across 10 bases. CDR1 is LGHNA, CDR2 YNFKEQ, per germline. The CDR3 totals 16 residues. V lost 4 bases and J lost 6; bases outside the gene matches: 8. The CDR3 region has the DNA TGTGCCAGCAGCCTCCCCCCTGACAGGGGGCCCGGGGAGCTGTTTTTT. Translating gives CASSLPPDRGPGELFF.

This chain connects TRBV6-5 to TRBJ2-1; TRBD2 matches 7 bases. This CDR3 is built from 15 residues. The germline V gene encodes CDR1 MNHEY and CDR2 SVGAGI. V lost 2 bases, J lost 3 bases, and 4 bases stayed unmatched. CDR3 loop: CASSYGRVNYNEQFF. CDR3 nucleotides: TGTGCCAGCAGTTACGGGAGGGTTAACTACAATGAGCAGTTCTTC.